These 12 T cell receptor beta chains came from one sample sequenced in a study of T cells in Graves' hyperthyroidism and ophthalmopathy. TCR beta CDR3 regions were amplified from RNA. The HTBI primer set was used in a first-round RT-PCR of the TCR CDR3. TCRdb re-called the multiplex PCR reads through MiXCR, storing one row per CDR3 protein. The table shows hundreds of thousands of distinct CDR3 sequences, with about 15% occurring only once. Specimen: blood. These receptors all come from a woman in her forties or fifties with Graves' ophthalmopathy.

This clonotype was observed a few times. The gene calls are TRBV11-2 and TRBJ1-4, with 8 bases identical to TRBD1. V shed 3 bases and J 8 bases; nucleotides not matched to a gene: 5. The CDR3 extends over 14 amino acids. From germline, CDR1 is SGHAT and CDR2 FQNNGV. This CDR3 is CASSLTGAGEKLFF. The CDR3 region has the DNA TGTGCCAGCAGCTTGACAGGGGCCGGGGAAAAACTGTTTTTT.

The sample holds a few counts of this clonotype. One end of the junction varies from germline; a read error may be responsible. V usage is TRBV20-1 and J usage is TRBJ2-1; TRBD2 might be the D (5 bases). CDR1 is DFQATT, CDR2 SNEGSKA, per germline (reference sequence). The CDR3 loop spans 15 amino acids. CDR3 coding DNA: TGCAGTGCTAGATCCTTCACGGGGATTTGGGATGAGCAGCTCTTC. Residues: CSARSFTGIWDEQLF.

Note on this clonotype: A much larger clone sits a single nucleotide away, making a read error possible. The genes are TRBV20-1 and TRBJ1-5; TRBD1 might be the D (6 bases). Germline CDR1 DFQATT, CDR2 SNEGSKA (reference sequence). Trimming cost V 1 base and J 10 bases, with 14 bases left between them. This CDR3 region has 13 residues. CDR3 DNA sequence: TGCAGTGCTAGAGGGGGAGGGGGTCGACCCCAGCATTTT. Translation gives CSARGGGGRPQHF.

This chain connects TRBV27 to TRBJ2-7, with 9 bases aligning to TRBD1. The V segment lost 5 bases and the J segment 5 bases; nucleotides outside the gene matches: 10. The CDR3 has 15 residues. Germline assignment: CDR1 MNHEY and CDR2 SMNVEV (reference sequence). The CDR3 region has the DNA TGTGCCAGCAGTGCCCCCGGACAGGGGTACGACGAGCAGTACTTC. This encodes CASSAPGQGYDEQYF.

The V call is TRBV10-3, the J call TRBJ2-3; TRBD2 matches 7 bases. Germline loops: CDR1 ENHRY, CDR2 SYGVKD. V was pared by 3 bases and J by 1 base, with 13 bases of the junction left unmatched. There are 18 residues in the CDR3. The CDR3 spells CAISDSHGAGAGTDTQYF. CDR3 coding DNA: TGTGCCATCAGTGACTCCCACGGGGCGGGAGCGGGCACAGATACGCAGTATTTT.

This clonotype showed up many times. This chain connects TRBV30 to TRBJ2-1; TRBD2 agrees at 9 bases. Germline V gives CDR1 GTSNPN, CDR2 SVGIG (reference sequence). Trimming cost V 1 base and J 4 bases; bases outside gene matches: 5. This CDR3 spans 15 amino acids. The chain's CDR3 is CAWSALAGSYNEQFF. Here the CDR3 DNA reads TGTGCCTGGAGTGCACTAGCGGGTTCGTACAATGAGCAGTTCTTC.

This clonotype came up many times. The chain combines TRBV5-1 with TRBJ2-1; 13 positions agree with TRBD2. The CDR3 is made up of 20 amino acids. From germline, CDR1 is SGHRS and CDR2 YFSETQ. With V trimmed by 0 bases and J by 0 bases, 9 bases remained unmatched. The CDR3 DNA is TGCGCCAGCAGCTTGGCCTTAGGACTAGCGGGAGCGAGCTCCTACAATGAGCAGTTCTTC. This sequence encodes CASSLALGLAGASSYNEQFF.

To note about this clonotype: One end of the junction does not line up with germline, which may come from a read error. The V gene is TRBV15, the J gene TRBJ1-2; unclear D gene. Germline CDR1 LNHNV, CDR2 YYDKDF (reference sequence). This CDR3 has 14 residues. DNA for the CDR3: TGTGCCACCAGCAGAGATAGGGCCGGCTATGGCTGCACCTTC. Its protein is CATSRDRAGYGCTF.

Turning to this clonotype: This may stem from a read error, because a much larger clone lies one nucleotide away. The chain combines TRBV6-4 with TRBJ2-1; possible D gene TRBD2, 6 bases. The CDR3 runs to 14 residues. V lost 8 bases and J 9 bases, leaving 20 bases between the germline ends. CDR1 MRHNA and CDR2 SNTAGT come from the germline V gene. The CDR3 coding sequence is TGTGCCAGCGCTTTGCACGGAGGGCTTGGTGAGCAGTTCTTC. This translates into CASALHGGLGEQFF.

The chain is built from TRBV5-1 and TRBJ1-1; the D gene is possibly TRBD1 (6 bases). The CDR3 totals 15 residues. Germline V gene lookup returns CDR1 SGHRS and CDR2 YFSETQ. V lost 3 bases and J lost 5, with 17 bases in between. The CDR3 region is CASSSAPGASTEAFF. The CDR3 nucleotides are TGCGCCAGCAGCTCGGCTCCGGGGGCGAGTACTGAAGCTTTCTTT.

This clonotype has just a few counts. The rearrangement links TRBV19 to TRBJ1-2; 9 bases fit TRBD1. Losses at the gene ends were 5 bases for V and 3 bases for J; bases not matched to a gene: 4. The CDR3 sequence is 14 residues long. Germline V gives CDR1 LNHDA, CDR2 SQIVND (reference sequence). As DNA, the CDR3 is TGTGCCAGTAGTGGAGGACAGGGGTACTATGGCTACACCTTC. It translates to CASSGGQGYYGYTF.

This chain links TRBV29-1 with TRBJ1-1, with TRBD1 matching 7 bases. Germline V gives CDR1 SQVTM, CDR2 ANQGSEA. The CDR3 extends over 12 amino acids. The junction had 10 bases not matched to a gene; V was cut back by 7 bases and J by 8 bases. The CDR3 region is CSARGRGLEAFF. The CDR3 nucleotides are TGCAGCGCGAGGGGGAGGGGGCTCGAAGCTTTCTTT.